This entry lists 5 T cell receptor beta chains sequenced from one sample in a study of blood T cell repertoires in COVID-19. Sequencing used immunoSEQ multiplex PCR; TCRdb keeps in-frame clones, though not all of them. This table holds over 120,000 clones, 75% to 90% found once. Sequencing used peripheral blood. Receptors were obtained from a woman aged 45-65 years with acute or convalescent COVID-19.

CDR3 nucleotide sequence: TGTGCCAGTAGTATGGGACAGATCGGGCAGGCCCAGCATTTT. This codes for CASSMGQIGQAQHF. V and J are TRBV19 and TRBJ1-5; 7 nucleotides agree with TRBD1. The CDR3 has 14 amino acids. V gave up 3 bases and J gave up 11 bases; unmatched junction bases: 10. CDR1 is LNHDA and CDR2 is SQIVND in the germline V gene (reference sequence).

This chain joins TRBV6-5 and TRBJ2-7, with 8 positions matching TRBD2. Germline V gives CDR1 MNHEY, CDR2 SVGAGI. J gave up 3 bases and V 5 bases, and 6 bases lay outside the gene matches. The CDR3 is 14 residues long. The CDR3 DNA sequence: TGTGCCAGCAGTCTCACTAGCGGACTCTACGAGCAGTACTTC. Amino acids: CASSLTSGLYEQYF.

The chain uses TRBV9 and TRBJ2-3; D gene unclear. The germline V gene encodes CDR1 SGDLS and CDR2 YYNGEE. V lost 0 bases to trimming and J lost 4 bases, with 12 bases between them. The CDR3 is made up of 15 amino acids. CDR3: CASSVDGFRADTQYF. CDR3 nucleotides: TGTGCCAGCAGCGTAGACGGCTTTCGGGCAGATACGCAGTATTTT.

This rearrangement joins TRBV11-2 to TRBJ2-2, with TRBD1 as a possible D gene (6 bases). V lost 2 bases, J lost 4 bases, and 17 bases lay in between. CDR1 and CDR2 (germline): SGHAT, FQNNGV. CDR3 length: 17 residues. DNA of the CDR3: TGTGCCAGCAGCTTATCCGGGACACAACTGCGCACCGGGGAGCTGTTTTTT. Encoded protein: CASSLSGTQLRTGELFF.

The rearrangement links TRBV4-1 to TRBJ1-2, with a weak D call TRBD1 (5 bases). V was clipped by 0 bases and J by 5 bases, with 10 bases between them. CDR3 length: 14 residues. Looked up from germline, CDR1 is MGHRA and CDR2 is YSYEKL. CDR3 loop: CASSQEQDGYGYTF. In nucleotides, the CDR3 is TGCGCCAGCAGCCAAGAACAGGATGGGTATGGCTACACCTTC.